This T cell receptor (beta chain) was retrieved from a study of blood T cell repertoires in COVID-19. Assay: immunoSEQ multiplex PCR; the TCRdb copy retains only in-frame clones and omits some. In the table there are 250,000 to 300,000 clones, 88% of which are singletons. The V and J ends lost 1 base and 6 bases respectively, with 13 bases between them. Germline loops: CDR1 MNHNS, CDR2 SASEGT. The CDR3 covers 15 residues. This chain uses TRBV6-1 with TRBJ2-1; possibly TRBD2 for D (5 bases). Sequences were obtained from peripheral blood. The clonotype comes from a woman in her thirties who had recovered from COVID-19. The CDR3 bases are TGTGCCAGCAGTGAAGAGGCTCGGGGTCGCAATGAGCAGTTCTTC. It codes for CASSEEARGRNEQFF.